A selection of T cell receptor beta chains follows, all from one sample in a study of T cell changes during pregnancy in multiple sclerosis. The data were produced by immunoSEQ multiplex PCR, yet TCRdb's version contains in-frame clones alone and is incomplete. This sample has roughly 38,000 clones, with under 95% found just once. The starting material was peripheral blood, obtained in the third trimester of pregnancy. The source is a female donor in good health, enrolled as a control in a pregnancy study. Each CDR3 is given with its conserved first and last residue. The order of the fields is CDR3 DNA, CDR3 protein, V gene, D gene, J gene, clone size. The D gene is left open where the match is weak. Clone size is not always given. Where it is, it says once, few, many or a class for expanded clones.

CDR3nt: TGTGCCAGCAGTCCGACAGGGGCTTTGGCAACTAATGAAAAACTGTTTTTT
CDR3aa: CASSPTGALATNEKLFF
v_gene: TRBV28
d_gene: TRBD1
j_gene: TRBJ1-4
abundance: .

CDR3nt: TGTGCCAGCAGCTTCCTTAGCGGGAGCGCGGCCTACGAGCAGTACTTC
CDR3aa: CASSFLSGSAAYEQYF
v_gene: TRBV7-3
d_gene: TRBD2
j_gene: TRBJ2-7
abundance: .

CDR3nt: TGTGCCAGCAGCTCCGGACTAGCGGGAGGGAATGAGCAGTTCTTC
CDR3aa: CASSSGLAGGNEQFF
v_gene: TRBV11-3
d_gene: TRBD2
j_gene: TRBJ2-1
abundance: .

CDR3nt: TGTGCCAGTAGTATAAGGGGTGCGGCTGAAGCTTTCTTT
CDR3aa: CASSIRGAAEAFF
v_gene: TRBV19
d_gene: .
j_gene: TRBJ1-1
abundance: .

CDR3nt: TGTGCCAGTAGGCGAGGCGGCAGGGGGACAGGTCAGCCCCAGCATTTT
CDR3aa: CASRRGGRGTGQPQHF
v_gene: TRBV19
d_gene: TRBD1
j_gene: TRBJ1-5
abundance: .

CDR3nt: TGTGCCAGCAGCTCGACAGGTTTGAACACTGAAGCTTTCTTT
CDR3aa: CASSSTGLNTEAFF
v_gene: TRBV27
d_gene: .
j_gene: TRBJ1-1
abundance: .

CDR3nt: TGTGCCAGCTCACCAAGTGACAGGGATGGGTCCTACGAGCAGTACTTC
CDR3aa: CASSPSDRDGSYEQYF
v_gene: TRBV18
d_gene: TRBD1
j_gene: TRBJ2-7
abundance: .

CDR3nt: TGTGCCACCAGCAGCATAGCGGGCACAGATACGCAGTATTTT
CDR3aa: CATSSIAGTDTQYF
v_gene: TRBV15
d_gene: .
j_gene: TRBJ2-3
abundance: .

CDR3nt: TGCAGTGCTAGGGATAGACAGTGGACGTACTTC
CDR3aa: CSARDRQWTYF
v_gene: TRBV20-1
d_gene: .
j_gene: TRBJ2-4
abundance: .

CDR3nt: TGTGCCACCAGCAGAGATTTTAGGGGTGGGGAGCAGTTCTTC
CDR3aa: CATSRDFRGGEQFF
v_gene: TRBV15
d_gene: .
j_gene: TRBJ2-1
abundance: .

CDR3nt: TGTGCCAGCAGCTACGGTGTCGGACAAGTGAACACTGAAGCTTTCTTT
CDR3aa: CASSYGVGQVNTEAFF
v_gene: TRBV4-2
d_gene: .
j_gene: TRBJ1-1
abundance: .

CDR3nt: TGTGCCAGCAGCGTAGGAATAGCGGGGGGGCGAAGAAGGTCCTACAATGAGCAGTTCTTC
CDR3aa: CASSVGIAGGRRRSYNEQFF
v_gene: TRBV9
d_gene: TRBD2
j_gene: TRBJ2-1
abundance: .

CDR3nt: TGTGCCAGCAGTCAAACAGGGGTTGATGACTACGAGCAGTACTTC
CDR3aa: CASSQTGVDDYEQYF
v_gene: TRBV28
d_gene: TRBD1
j_gene: TRBJ2-7
abundance: .

CDR3nt: TGTGCCAGCAGTGAAACTATTAAGAGCTCCTATAATTCACCCCTCCACTTT
CDR3aa: CASSETIKSSYNSPLHF
v_gene: TRBV6-1
d_gene: .
j_gene: TRBJ1-6
abundance: .

CDR3nt: TGTGCCAGCAGTTTTCTCGGGGGGGCCATCGAGACCCAGTACTTC
CDR3aa: CASSFLGGAIETQYF
v_gene: TRBV27
d_gene: TRBD2
j_gene: TRBJ2-5
abundance: .

CDR3nt: TGTGCCAGCAGCATCCAATCGGGGGACACTGAAGCTTTCTTT
CDR3aa: CASSIQSGDTEAFF
v_gene: TRBV7-8
d_gene: .
j_gene: TRBJ1-1
abundance: few

CDR3nt: TGTGCCATCGCCAAGGGGGAGGGTGGCGAAAAACTGTTTTTT
CDR3aa: CAIAKGEGGEKLFF
v_gene: TRBV10-3
d_gene: .
j_gene: TRBJ1-4
abundance: medium-sized

CDR3nt: TGTGCCAGCAGCTTAGATCGTTGGGGACAGCTTAATTCACCCCTCCACTTT
CDR3aa: CASSLDRWGQLNSPLHF
v_gene: TRBV11-3
d_gene: TRBD1
j_gene: TRBJ1-6
abundance: .

CDR3nt: TGTGCCAGCAGCTCCGGGACTAGCGGGCGCACAGATACGCAGTATTTT
CDR3aa: CASSSGTSGRTDTQYF
v_gene: TRBV7-7
d_gene: TRBD2
j_gene: TRBJ2-3
abundance: .

CDR3nt: TGCGCCAGCAGCCATCTGGGACTCCCGAAGGATGAGCAGTTCTTC
CDR3aa: CASSHLGLPKDEQFF
v_gene: TRBV4-1
d_gene: .
j_gene: TRBJ2-1
abundance: .

CDR3nt: TGTGCCAGCAGTTTCGCGTCAATAAACGAGCAGTACTTC
CDR3aa: CASSFASINEQYF
v_gene: TRBV27
d_gene: .
j_gene: TRBJ2-7
abundance: .

CDR3nt: TGCGCCAGCAGTGAGACCGGGGGTAAGGTTCAGCCCCAGCATTTT
CDR3aa: CASSETGGKVQPQHF
v_gene: TRBV10-2
d_gene: .
j_gene: TRBJ1-5
abundance: few

CDR3nt: TGTGCCAGCAGCTTGTCACAGGGATTTGGCACTGAAGCTTTCTTT
CDR3aa: CASSLSQGFGTEAFF
v_gene: TRBV5-5
d_gene: .
j_gene: TRBJ1-1
abundance: .

CDR3nt: TGCGCCACCTTGCCGAGCAATGGCAATCAGCCCCAGCATTTT
CDR3aa: CATLPSNGNQPQHF
v_gene: TRBV10-2
d_gene: .
j_gene: TRBJ1-5
abundance: .

CDR3nt: TGTGCCAGCAGTTTCGGGGGGCCCCTGAGGGCCAAAAACATTCAGTACTTC
CDR3aa: CASSFGGPLRAKNIQYF
v_gene: TRBV11-2
d_gene: .
j_gene: TRBJ2-4
abundance: .

CDR3nt: TGTGCCAGCAGCCTCAGGACAGGGGTGAATGAGCAGTTCTTC
CDR3aa: CASSLRTGVNEQFF
v_gene: TRBV9
d_gene: TRBD1
j_gene: TRBJ2-1
abundance: .

CDR3nt: TGCGCCAGCAGCCCAGGACAGGGAACAACAGATACGCAGTATTTT
CDR3aa: CASSPGQGTTDTQYF
v_gene: TRBV4-1
d_gene: TRBD1
j_gene: TRBJ2-3
abundance: .

CDR3nt: TGTGCCAGCAGCCAAGATTGGGGACAGGGTGCCGGGGAGCTGTTTTTT
CDR3aa: CASSQDWGQGAGELFF
v_gene: TRBV4-2
d_gene: TRBD1
j_gene: TRBJ2-2
abundance: medium-sized

CDR3nt: TGTGCCAGCAGCTTGGGGGACAGGGGCGAAAATGAGCAGTTCTTC
CDR3aa: CASSLGDRGENEQFF
v_gene: TRBV5-6
d_gene: TRBD1
j_gene: TRBJ2-1
abundance: .

CDR3nt: TGTGCCAGCAGCTTGGAAGGGACAGGGCGCTATAGCAATCAGCCCCAGCATTTT
CDR3aa: CASSLEGTGRYSNQPQHF
v_gene: TRBV5-5
d_gene: TRBD1
j_gene: TRBJ1-5
abundance: .

CDR3nt: TGTGCCAGCAGCTTGTACGGGGGATCCTACAATGAGCAGTTCTTC
CDR3aa: CASSLYGGSYNEQFF
v_gene: TRBV5-8
d_gene: .
j_gene: TRBJ2-1
abundance: .

CDR3nt: TGTGCTAGCAGCCCGGGACTAGCGGGGAGTTACAATGAGCAGTTCTTC
CDR3aa: CASSPGLAGSYNEQFF
v_gene: TRBV7-7
d_gene: TRBD2
j_gene: TRBJ2-1
abundance: .

CDR3nt: TGTGCCAGCAGTGGGACTCTCCAAGGGCCGGATACGCAGTATTTT
CDR3aa: CASSGTLQGPDTQYF
v_gene: TRBV25-1
d_gene: .
j_gene: TRBJ2-3
abundance: .

CDR3nt: TGTGCCAGCAGTGAAGCTCGGGGGAGCTCCTACAATGAGCAGTTCTTC
CDR3aa: CASSEARGSSYNEQFF
v_gene: TRBV6-1
d_gene: .
j_gene: TRBJ2-1
abundance: once

CDR3nt: TGTGCCAGCAGCACTTTTAACGGGGGGCAGTACGAGCAGTACTTC
CDR3aa: CASSTFNGGQYEQYF
v_gene: TRBV5-6
d_gene: .
j_gene: TRBJ2-7
abundance: .

CDR3nt: TGTGCCAGCAGCCTAACAGGGTTTATATCCCTCGAGCAGTACTTC
CDR3aa: CASSLTGFISLEQYF
v_gene: TRBV28
d_gene: .
j_gene: TRBJ2-7
abundance: once

CDR3nt: TGCGCCAGCAGCCAAGACGCTACAGGGGTGGATTCACCCCTCCACTTT
CDR3aa: CASSQDATGVDSPLHF
v_gene: TRBV4-3
d_gene: TRBD1
j_gene: TRBJ1-6
abundance: once

CDR3nt: TGTGCCAGTAGTAATGTACGGGACACTGAAGCTTTCTTT
CDR3aa: CASSNVRDTEAFF
v_gene: TRBV19
d_gene: .
j_gene: TRBJ1-1
abundance: .

CDR3nt: TGTGCCAGCAGCTTCCCGGGACAGGGGACGGGCGAGCAGTACTTC
CDR3aa: CASSFPGQGTGEQYF
v_gene: TRBV5-4
d_gene: TRBD1
j_gene: TRBJ2-7
abundance: .

CDR3nt: TGCGCCAGCAGCCAATCACAGGGGGAACACTACGAGCAGTACTTC
CDR3aa: CASSQSQGEHYEQYF
v_gene: TRBV4-3
d_gene: TRBD1
j_gene: TRBJ2-7
abundance: .

CDR3nt: TGCGCCAGCAGCCAACCCCGGGACAGAGAGACCCAGTACTTC
CDR3aa: CASSQPRDRETQYF
v_gene: TRBV4-1
d_gene: TRBD1
j_gene: TRBJ2-5
abundance: .

CDR3nt: TGTGCCAGCAGCGGTTCAAGAGTATATGGCTACACCTTC
CDR3aa: CASSGSRVYGYTF
v_gene: TRBV2
d_gene: .
j_gene: TRBJ1-2
abundance: .

CDR3nt: TGTGCCAGCAGCCCCCGTAGTATCTCTGGAAACACCATATATTTT
CDR3aa: CASSPRSISGNTIYF
v_gene: TRBV9
d_gene: .
j_gene: TRBJ1-3
abundance: .

CDR3nt: TGTGCCAGCAGTTTTCAGCGGGTCAATTCACCCCTCCACTTT
CDR3aa: CASSFQRVNSPLHF
v_gene: TRBV27
d_gene: .
j_gene: TRBJ1-6
abundance: .

CDR3nt: TGCGCCAGCAGCCAAACACTGGGGCTCGGAGAGACCCAGTACTTC
CDR3aa: CASSQTLGLGETQYF
v_gene: TRBV4-1
d_gene: .
j_gene: TRBJ2-5
abundance: .

CDR3nt: TGTGCCAGCAGCCATATCCGGGGGGGAACGAGCTCCTACGAGCAGTACTTC
CDR3aa: CASSHIRGGTSSYEQYF
v_gene: TRBV11-2
d_gene: TRBD2
j_gene: TRBJ2-7
abundance: .

CDR3nt: TGTGCCAGCAGCCAATCCACAGATACGCAGTATTTT
CDR3aa: CASSQSTDTQYF
v_gene: TRBV28
d_gene: .
j_gene: TRBJ2-3
abundance: .

CDR3nt: TGTGCCAGCAGCCAGACAGGGGGCGCGGAAGCTTTCTTT
CDR3aa: CASSQTGGAEAFF
v_gene: TRBV7-7
d_gene: TRBD1
j_gene: TRBJ1-1
abundance: .

CDR3nt: TGTGCCAGCAGCCCGGAAACAGCGAACACTGAAGCTTTCTTT
CDR3aa: CASSPETANTEAFF
v_gene: TRBV7-3
d_gene: .
j_gene: TRBJ1-1
abundance: .

CDR3nt: TGTGCCAGCATAGACAGGCCGAGCTCCTACGAGCAGTACTTC
CDR3aa: CASIDRPSSYEQYF
v_gene: TRBV2
d_gene: .
j_gene: TRBJ2-7
abundance: .

CDR3nt: TGTGCCTGGAGCGCTCTAGCGGGAGGGCCGGGAGATACGCAGTATTTT
CDR3aa: CAWSALAGGPGDTQYF
v_gene: TRBV30
d_gene: TRBD2
j_gene: TRBJ2-3
abundance: .

CDR3nt: TGTGCCAGCTCCCGAGTGGTAGCGGGGGGGCAGGGAAGCACAGATACGCAGTATTTT
CDR3aa: CASSRVVAGGQGSTDTQYF
v_gene: TRBV5-4
d_gene: TRBD2
j_gene: TRBJ2-3
abundance: .

CDR3nt: TGTGCCAGCAGCTTGAAAAAAGGGACTATCGGGGATACGCAGTATTTT
CDR3aa: CASSLKKGTIGDTQYF
v_gene: TRBV5-4
d_gene: TRBD2
j_gene: TRBJ2-3
abundance: .

CDR3nt: TGTGCCAGCAGCCAAGGGGCGGATACGCAGTATTTT
CDR3aa: CASSQGADTQYF
v_gene: TRBV4-2
d_gene: .
j_gene: TRBJ2-3
abundance: .

CDR3nt: TGTGCCAGCAGCGCCCCCGGGCCACAGGGAGAAAAACTGTTTTTT
CDR3aa: CASSAPGPQGEKLFF
v_gene: TRBV5-4
d_gene: .
j_gene: TRBJ1-4
abundance: .

CDR3nt: TGTGCCAGCAGCAACGCTCCGGGTACCTATGGCTACACCTTC
CDR3aa: CASSNAPGTYGYTF
v_gene: TRBV6-5
d_gene: .
j_gene: TRBJ1-2
abundance: .

CDR3nt: TGTGCCAGCAGCGTAGGGGACAGTCAACCCTACGAGCAGTACTTC
CDR3aa: CASSVGDSQPYEQYF
v_gene: TRBV9
d_gene: TRBD1
j_gene: TRBJ2-7
abundance: .